The T cell receptor beta chain under discussion was sequenced for a study of response to subunit inactivated influenza vaccine. Germline V gene lookup returns CDR1 MDHEN and CDR2 SYDVKM. CDR3 length equals 16 residues. V was cut by 4 bases and J by 1 base, with 14 bases left in between. Regarding this clonotype: What it binds is not known.

MiXCR, run by TCRdb on the RT-PCR reads, gives a single entry per CDR3 protein. The data show more than 450,000 distinct CDR3 sequences, about 8% seen once. General study findings and limits: Few additional T cells are recruited per seasonal influenza vaccination, authors suggested.

The source is a man in his fifties or sixties who received an inactivated influenza vaccine. This chain links TRBV28 with TRBJ1-5; tentative D call: TRBD1 (6 bases). This material consisted of PBMCs from blood, taken approximately 25 months after vaccination. The CDR3 DNA reads as TGTGCCAGCAGTTCCTTAGAGGGGGACAGCAATCAGCCCCAGCATTTT. This encodes CASSSLEGDSNQPQHF.